This T cell receptor (beta chain) came from a study of T cells in Graves' hyperthyroidism and ophthalmopathy. Study outcomes and limitations: Most thyroid-expanded clonotypes above 0.001 were also found in blood.

Uncontrolled infection, other autoimmune disease, pregnancy or lactation disqualified patients from enrolment. Authors of the study amplified TCR beta CDR3 regions from RNA transcripts. With the HTBI primer set, the TCR CDR3 went through a first round of RT-PCR. One entry per CDR3 protein, called by TCRdb with MiXCR from the multiplex PCR reads. Among 480,000 or so distinct CDR3 sequences listed, over 45% were seen once. V trimming: 1 base; J trimming: 5 bases; junction bases outside the gene matches: 7. Per the germline V gene, CDR1 is SGHRS and CDR2 is YFSETQ. The CDR3 is 15 residues long. Points on this clonotype: The antigen is not known.

The chain recombines TRBV5-1 with TRBJ2-7; 9 bases agree with TRBD1. The TCR comes from an adult woman with Graves' disease, either hyperthyroidism or ophthalmopathy (not recorded which). What was sequenced was peripheral blood or thyroid tissue (not recorded which). CDR3 residues: CASSLKTGGWDEQYF. As DNA, the CDR3 is TGCGCCAGCAGCTTGAAAACAGGGGGCTGGGACGAGCAGTACTTC.